This is a list of T cell receptor beta chains from one sample in a study of tumor and adjacent non-tumor tissue in lung cancer. MiXCR, run by TCRdb on the multiplex PCR reads, gives a single entry per CDR3 protein. The sample holds some 68,000 distinct CDR3 sequences, around 80% seen once. The specimen sequenced was distant non-tumor lung tissue. The origin of the receptors is a man in his 60s with non-small cell lung cancer. The CDR3 runs from the conserved cysteine through the conserved F or W. The order of the fields is V gene, D gene, J gene, CDR3 protein. A D gene is named only where the DNA matches it firmly.

>TRBV11-1|TRBD1|TRBJ2-3
CASNLGTGFTDTRYF
>TRBV6-5|.|TRBJ2-7
CASSGFFSYEQYF
>TRBV4-1|.|TRBJ2-1
CASSHERNYNEQFF
>TRBV14|.|TRBJ2-7
CASSQSELAVGVEQYF
>TRBV5-8|.|TRBJ1-1
CASSKTGLTEAFF
>TRBV6-5|.|TRBJ2-2
CVSSRISGEPFF
>TRBV11-1|TRBD2|TRBJ2-1
CASSPTSGPYNEQLF
>TRBV2|TRBD1|TRBJ2-3
CASLPGQTDTQYF
>TRBV5-5|.|TRBJ2-3
CDSSLWGEGPDTQYF
>TRBV6-2/TRBV6-3|.|TRBJ2-1
CVSRPDGLTYEQFF
>TRBV11-1|.|TRBJ2-4
CASSLSGGEDIQYF
>TRBV5-6|.|TRBJ1-5
CASSLPGIHNQPQHF
>TRBV28|.|TRBJ2-3
CARRPLITNREVTDTQYF
>TRBV30|TRBD1|TRBJ1-1
CAWSGDRMGTEAFF
>TRBV14|.|TRBJ2-1
CDSSHGLAWYNEQFF
>TRBV7-2|TRBD2|TRBJ2-2
CASSRIPTSRGTRELFF
>TRBV4-1|TRBD1|TRBJ2-7
CANSQNGDRGYEQYF
>TRBV7-8|TRBD2|TRBJ2-5
CASSSGLAGEETQNF
>TRBV12-3/TRBV12-4|TRBD2|TRBJ2-2
CASTLAVGAGELFF
>TRBV6-5|.|TRBJ2-4
CPSSYSSPDLAKNIQYF
>TRBV4-1|.|TRBJ2-1
CASQERNYNEQFF
>TRBV4-2|TRBD2|TRBJ2-7
CASNQDGASGGRYF
>TRBV5-1|.|TRBJ1-6
CASSPGTGNSPPHF
>TRBV20-1|TRBD2|TRBJ2-7
CSARGVGLAGSYEQYF
>TRBV20-1|TRBD2|TRBJ2-7
CSATGTSGRFDEQHF
>TRBV12-3/TRBV12-4|TRBD2|TRBJ2-2
CVSSFSGNPGELFF
>TRBV6-5|TRBD1|TRBJ1-2
CASGGTGAKYDYTF
>TRBV29-1|TRBD2|TRBJ2-5
CSVVGGSGGDQYF
>TRBV13|.|TRBJ2-3
CASSLVRQNINTQYF
>TRBV10-3|.|TRBJ2-3
CATSESTEWGTDTQYF
>TRBV11-1|.|TRBJ2-2
CASSYTIGAWELFF
>TRBV28|.|TRBJ2-3
CANSPLVQDTQYF
>TRBV12-3/TRBV12-4|TRBD2|TRBJ2-2
CASSFLGGIAGESFF
>TRBV2|TRBD2|TRBJ2-7
CASDTSGISEQYF
>TRBV6-5|.|TRBJ1-3
CANSYSQGSSGNAIYF
>TRBV7-8|TRBD2|TRBJ2-4
CATSLVTSGINIQYF
>TRBV5-6|.|TRBJ1-1
CANSVARTEVFF
>TRBV6-1|.|TRBJ2-1
CVSSTTEYNEQFF
>TRBV27|.|TRBJ1-6
CASRVGQINSPLHF
>TRBV12-3/TRBV12-4|.|TRBJ2-6
CATRTGLVSGANVLTF
>TRBV12-3/TRBV12-4|.|TRBJ2-7
CASSFLGSSHEQYF
>TRBV29-1|.|TRBJ1-2
CSVPGLKYGYTF